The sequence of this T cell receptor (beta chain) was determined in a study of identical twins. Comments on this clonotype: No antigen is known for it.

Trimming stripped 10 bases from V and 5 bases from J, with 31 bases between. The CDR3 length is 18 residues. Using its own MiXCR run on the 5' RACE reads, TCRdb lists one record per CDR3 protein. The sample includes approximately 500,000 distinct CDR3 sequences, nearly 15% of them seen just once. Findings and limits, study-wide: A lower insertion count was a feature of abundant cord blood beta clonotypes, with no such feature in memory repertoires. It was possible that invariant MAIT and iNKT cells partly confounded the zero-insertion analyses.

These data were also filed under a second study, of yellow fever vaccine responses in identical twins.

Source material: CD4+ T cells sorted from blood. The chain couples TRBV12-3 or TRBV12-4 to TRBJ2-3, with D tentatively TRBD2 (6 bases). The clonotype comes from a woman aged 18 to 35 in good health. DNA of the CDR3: TGTGCCATCTGTTTGTCGCGCGGGACCCCCGGAGGTGGAGATACGCAGTATTTT. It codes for CAICLSRGTPGGGDTQYF.